The entry below describes one T cell receptor beta chain. The antigen remains undetermined. V was cut by 2 bases and J by 1 base, with 30 bases left in between. The CDR3 spans 21 residues. Germline V gene sequence: CDR1 SGHRS, CDR2 YFSETQ. The data originate from a study of blood T cells in healthy people across ages. Whole-study findings and limits: Naive CD4+ cell counts and diversity both ran higher in long-lived than in aged donors.

In terms of origin and age, donors were healthy Caucasian individuals from Russia aged roughly 6 to 90. Through a sample-barcoded 5' primer and a J-beta primer mix, a second PCR was run for roughly 6 to 11 cycles. TCRdb fed the 5' RACE reads into MiXCR, producing one record per CDR3 protein. The repertoire holds about 1.6 million distinct CDR3 sequences, with 30% to 40% as singletons. Sequenced: blood. The source of this sequence is a woman aged 25 to 39 in good health. The chain carries TRBV5-1 and TRBJ1-2; TRBD1 is a possible D gene (6 bases). CDR3 protein: CASSFGYNGPPDSYLNYGYTF. In nucleotides, the CDR3 is TGCGCCAGCAGCTTCGGCTATAATGGGCCGCCGGACAGTTATCTTAACTATGGCTACACCTTC.